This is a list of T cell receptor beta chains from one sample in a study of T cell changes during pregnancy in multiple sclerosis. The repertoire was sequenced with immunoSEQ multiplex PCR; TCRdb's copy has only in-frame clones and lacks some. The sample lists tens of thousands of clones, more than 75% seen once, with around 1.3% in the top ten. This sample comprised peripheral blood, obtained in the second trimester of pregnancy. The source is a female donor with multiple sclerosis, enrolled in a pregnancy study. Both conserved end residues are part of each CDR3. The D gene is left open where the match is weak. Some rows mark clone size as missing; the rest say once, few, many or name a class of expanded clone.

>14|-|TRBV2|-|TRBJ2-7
TGTGCCAGCAACGCTCGGGTCTCCGTCTACGAGCAGTACTTC
CASNARVSVYEQYF
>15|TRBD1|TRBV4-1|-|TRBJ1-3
TGCGCCAGCAGCCAAGTAGGGGGCTTTGGAAACACCATATATTTT
CASSQVGGFGNTIYF
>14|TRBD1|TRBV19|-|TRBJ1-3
TGTGCCAGTTTGTCCGACAGGGCTGGAAACACCATATATTTT
CASLSDRAGNTIYF
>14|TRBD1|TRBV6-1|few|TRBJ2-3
TGTGCCAGCAGTGAAGGACAGGGGGCGGATACGCAGTATTTT
CASSEGQGADTQYF
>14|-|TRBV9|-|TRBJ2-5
TGTGCCAGCAGCGGTGGTAGGGGGCAAGAGACCCAGTACTTC
CASSGGRGQETQYF
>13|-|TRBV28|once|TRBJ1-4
TGTGCCAGCAGCCTGTCGGGGGGTGAAAAACTGTTTTTT
CASSLSGGEKLFF
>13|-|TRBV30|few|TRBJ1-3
TGTGCCTGGAATAGGAGATCCGGAAACACCATATATTTT
CAWNRRSGNTIYF
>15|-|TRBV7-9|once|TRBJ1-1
TGTGCCAGCAGCTTAACGGGGAGGGCGGACACTGAAGCTTTCTTT
CASSLTGRADTEAFF
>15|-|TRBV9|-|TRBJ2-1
TGTGCCAGCAGCGTAAGTCCACTGAACTACAATGAGCAGTTCTTC
CASSVSPLNYNEQFF
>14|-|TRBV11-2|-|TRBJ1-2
TGTGCCAGCAGCTATAGTCGGGTAAACTATGGCTACACCTTC
CASSYSRVNYGYTF
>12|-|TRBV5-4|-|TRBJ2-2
TGTGCCAGCAGCTTGGAACACGGGGAGCTGTTTTTT
CASSLEHGELFF
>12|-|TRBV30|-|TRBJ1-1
TGTGCCTGGAGTATGTCAGGGCGTGAGGCTTTCTTT
CAWSMSGREAFF
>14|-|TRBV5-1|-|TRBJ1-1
TGCGCCAGCAGATCGAGAGGGGGGGGACTAGAAGCTTTCTTT
CASRSRGGGLEAFF
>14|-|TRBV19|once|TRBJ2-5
TGTGCCAGTAGTATAGTAGGAGGAGGAGAGACCCAGTACTTC
CASSIVGGGETQYF
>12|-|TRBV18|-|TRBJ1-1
TGTGCCAGCTCCCCCGGGGAGTGGCAGGCTTTCTTT
CASSPGEWQAFF
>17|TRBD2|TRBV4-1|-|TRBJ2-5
TGCGCCAGCAGCCAAGGCCCGGCTAGCGGGGACCAAGAGACCCAGTACTTC
CASSQGPASGDQETQYF
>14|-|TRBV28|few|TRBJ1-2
TGTGCCAGCAGTCCTGGACAGCGGGGCTATGGCTACACCTTC
CASSPGQRGYGYTF
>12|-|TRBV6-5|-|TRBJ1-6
TGTGCCAGCAGTTGGGGCGGGGGATCCCTCCACTTT
CASSWGGGSLHF
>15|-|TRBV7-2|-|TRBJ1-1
TGTGCCAGCAGCCCCTACGACAGGACGAACACTGAAGCTTTCTTT
CASSPYDRTNTEAFF
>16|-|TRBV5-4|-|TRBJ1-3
TGTGCCAGCAGCACTAATCGACCGACTTCTGGAAACACCATATATTTT
CASSTNRPTSGNTIYF
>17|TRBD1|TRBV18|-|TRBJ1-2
TGTGCCAGCTCACCTTCCGGGACAGGGGCGACTAACTATGGCTACACCTTC
CASSPSGTGATNYGYTF
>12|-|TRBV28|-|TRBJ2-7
TGTGCCAGCAGTCGGAGGAACTACGAGCAGTACTTC
CASSRRNYEQYF
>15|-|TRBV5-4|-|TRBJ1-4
TGTGCCAGCAGCTTGGGCGGAACAACTAATGAAAAACTGTTTTTT
CASSLGGTTNEKLFF
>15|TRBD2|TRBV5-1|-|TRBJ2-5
TGCGCCAGCAGCTTGGCCCCGGGGGGGCAAGAGACCCAGTACTTC
CASSLAPGGQETQYF
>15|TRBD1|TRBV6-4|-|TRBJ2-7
TGTGCCAGCAGCTCCCCCGGGACAGGATCGGGCGAGCAGTACTTC
CASSSPGTGSGEQYF
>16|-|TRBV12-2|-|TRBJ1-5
TGTGCAAGTCGCTTTGGGGGACAGGGGGTTAATCAGCCCCAGCATTTT
CASRFGGQGVNQPQHF
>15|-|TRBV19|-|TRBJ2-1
TGTGCCAGTAGTATGTCGGCGAGGCCTTACAATGAGCAGTTCTTC
CASSMSARPYNEQFF
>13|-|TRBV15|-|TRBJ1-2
TGTGCCACCAGCACAGGGAACGCCTATGGCTACACCTTC
CATSTGNAYGYTF
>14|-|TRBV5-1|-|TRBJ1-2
TGCGCCAGCAGCAGAACCGGGACTAGCTATGGCTACACCTTC
CASSRTGTSYGYTF
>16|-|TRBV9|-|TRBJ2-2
TGTGCCAGCAGCTCCTCTAGCGTCGCGAACACCGGGGAGCTGTTTTTT
CASSSSSVANTGELFF
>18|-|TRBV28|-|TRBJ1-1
TGTGCCAGCACCCTGAGGGTAGCCTACCCGTTCATGAACACTGAAGCTTTCTTT
CASTLRVAYPFMNTEAFF
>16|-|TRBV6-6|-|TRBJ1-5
TGTGCCAGCAGTTGGCCCCAGGGGTTTAATGGTCAGCCCCAGCATTTT
CASSWPQGFNGQPQHF
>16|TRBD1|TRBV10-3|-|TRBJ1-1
TGTGCCATCAGGGCGGGACAGGGGATGGGGAACACTGAAGCTTTCTTT
CAIRAGQGMGNTEAFF
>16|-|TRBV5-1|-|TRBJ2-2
TGCGCCAGCAGCTTGGCGCGGGGCTCGGGCACCGGGGAGCTGTTTTTT
CASSLARGSGTGELFF
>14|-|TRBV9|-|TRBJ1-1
TGTGCCAGCAGCTTCAGGGCGCTGAACACTGAAGCTTTCTTT
CASSFRALNTEAFF
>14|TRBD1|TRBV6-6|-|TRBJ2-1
TGTGCCAGCAGTTTACAGACAGGGGCCATTGAGCAGTTCTTC
CASSLQTGAIEQFF
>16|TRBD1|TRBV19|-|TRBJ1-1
TGTGCCAGTAGCGGCTTCACCAGGACAGGGTTTACTGAAGCTTTCTTT
CASSGFTRTGFTEAFF
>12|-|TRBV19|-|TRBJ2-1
TGTGCCAGTAGTAACATGTACAATGAGCAGTTCTTC
CASSNMYNEQFF
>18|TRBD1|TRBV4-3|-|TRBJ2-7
TGCGCCAGCAGCCAAGCGGGTAGGAGAGGGACAGGGGCCTACGAGCAGTACTTC
CASSQAGRRGTGAYEQYF
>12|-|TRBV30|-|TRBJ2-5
TGTGCCTGGAGTGTGATGAGGGAGACCCAGTACTTC
CAWSVMRETQYF
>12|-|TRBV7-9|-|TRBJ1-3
TGTGCCAGCAGCCTCTCTGGAAACACCATATATTTT
CASSLSGNTIYF
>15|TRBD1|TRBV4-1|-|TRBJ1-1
TGCGCCAGCAGCCGGCGGGACAGGGGAGGCACTGAAGCTTTCTTT
CASSRRDRGGTEAFF
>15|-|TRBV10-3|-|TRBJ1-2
TGTGCCATCAGCTTCCTTTCAGGGGTGGGCTATGGCTACACCTTC
CAISFLSGVGYGYTF
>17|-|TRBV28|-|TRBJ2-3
TGTGCCAGCAGTTTCGCCGCTACGGCGGAGGACACAGATACGCAGTATTTT
CASSFAATAEDTDTQYF
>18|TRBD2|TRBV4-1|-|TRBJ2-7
TGCGCCAGCAGCCAGGAACTAGCGGGGGGCTTACAGGGTCCCGAGCAGTACTTC
CASSQELAGGLQGPEQYF
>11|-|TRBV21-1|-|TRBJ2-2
TGTGCCAGCGAGGACACCGGGGAGCTGTTTTTT
CASEDTGELFF
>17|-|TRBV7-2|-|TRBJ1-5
TGTGCCAGCAGCCTTCTGGCGGGGGTAAAGAGCAATCAGCCCCAGCATTTT
CASSLLAGVKSNQPQHF
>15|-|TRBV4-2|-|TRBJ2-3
TGTGCCAGCAGCCAAGATAGAGGGGGGGCAGATACGCAGTATTTT
CASSQDRGGADTQYF
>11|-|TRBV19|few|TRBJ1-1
TGTGCCAGTAGCGGGGGGACTGAAGCTTTCTTT
CASSGGTEAFF